Below are 2 T cell receptor beta chains sequenced from a single sample in a study of technical replicates of blood from several donors. The table came from immunoSEQ multiplex PCR; TCRdb's copy has only in-frame clones and leaves some out. The sample carries 98,000 or so clones, approximately 95% recorded once. Sequencing was done on a sample of T cells isolated from PBMCs. Every receptor here comes from a human donor in good health.

The V call is TRBV5-1, the J call TRBJ2-7, with D tentatively TRBD1 (5 bases). CDR3 length equals 14 residues. CDR1 is SGHRS, CDR2 YFSETQ, per germline. V was shortened by 4 bases and J by 5 bases, with 16 bases between the two germline ends. The CDR3 loop is CASSPGRGRHEQYF. The CDR3 region has the DNA TGCGCCAGCAGCCCCGGAAGGGGAAGGCACGAGCAGTACTTC.

The chain recombines TRBV13 with TRBJ2-1, with 8 bases fitting TRBD2. V dropped 5 bases and J dropped 6; count of bases not matched to a gene: 12. This CDR3 comprises 16 residues. Germline-derived CDR1 and CDR2 are PRHDT and FYEKMQ (reference sequence). The CDR3 DNA follows: TGTGCCAGCAGCAACGTACTTAGCGGGACCCCCAATGAGCAGTTCTTC. Translating it yields CASSNVLSGTPNEQFF.